This entry concerns a single TCR beta chain. In its sample, this clonotype was seen a few times. Its antigen is not yet known. Base qualities are not at hand, and no much larger clone is one base apart. Sequences KGHSH (CDR1) and LQKENI (CDR2) are obtained from the germline V gene. Trimming costs V 3 bases and J 9 bases, and their ends lie 12 bases apart. Including the terminal cysteine and phenylalanine, the CDR3 comprises 13 residues. The CDR3 DNA has 39 bases and is translated from base 1. TCR cDNA was made using 5'RACE template switching, a step that added a universal primer site and unique molecular identifiers. Priming for cDNA synthesis came from both the TCR alpha and TCR beta constant segments. Library amplification used two PCR steps, and the second PCR step added sample barcodes and sequencing adapters. Sequencing of libraries was performed on Illumina HiSeq 2500 (2x100 bp) or NovaSeq (2x150 bp). The authors processed their data as follows. MIGEC was used to demultiplex reads and collapse the reads into UMI consensus sequences, and MiXCR was used for V(D)J alignment. Clonotypes responding to the vaccine were identified with edgeR on replicate PBMC samples, with the criteria of FDR below 0.01 and a log2 fold change above 5 up to day 15. Each bulk clonotype received a CD4 or CD8 identity based on whether the sequenced CD4 or CD8 repertoire contained that clonotype at higher abundance. The public reads were run again by TCRdb, first through fastp at Q25 and then through MiXCR, and only productive beta chains were kept. Each CDR3 protein appears once, grouped with its most common genes and DNA. The V and J calls follow TCRdb's processing rather than the paper's. Recorded for this sample are 620,000 or so distinct CDR3 sequences; around an eighth of them occurred a single time. The ten largest clones capture 14% to 15% of the sample.

Reading the label with the study, this specimen's treatment or condition is: live attenuated yellow fever vaccine strain. At each blood-draw timepoint, two biological replicates of bulk PBMCs were obtained. A standard Ficoll-Paque protocol was used to isolate PBMCs from peripheral blood. TriZol was used to extract RNA from bulk PBMCs, CD4 and CD8 fractions, and dextramer-positive and dextramer-negative fractions. The record originates from a study of T cells after yellow fever vaccination (dated by TCRdb to the late 2010s). Concerning the study at large: Libraries from fractions with low cell numbers were prepared with the SMART-Seq v4 Ultra Low Input RNA kit. Blood samples were taken at several timepoints before and after primary and secondary immunization, and bulk PBMC replicates and cell subsets were isolated. Two healthy male donors made up the cohort, one aged 18 to 29 years and the other aged 30 to 40 years. Bulk TCR alpha and beta repertoires were sequenced longitudinally to track T-cell clones before and after primary and booster YFV17D yellow fever vaccination. Paper-wide results and their limitations: A small fraction of clonotypes showed up in both the CD4 and CD8 compartments, probably as a result of convergent recombination. Computational filtering was needed because FACS-sorted repertoires could contain abundant contaminating clonotypes from the bulk population. Only two donors were included in the study, so the extent to which the findings can be generalized is limited. After the booster, most clones that had expanded after primary vaccination were detected again (roughly 96% of CD4 and about 88% of CD8), suggesting broad maintenance of memory. Compared with the primary T-cell response, the secondary T-cell response was weaker but faster, peaking on day 5 rather than day 15.

This specimen consisted of PBMCs, obtained on the day of the yellow fever booster vaccination. The V and J segments used are TRBV18 and TRBJ2-1, with the D gene not clear enough to name. The sequence was obtained from a man aged 25 to 45 who received the YFV17D yellow fever vaccine. The CDR3 region: CASSPLREPEQFF. The sequenced DNA: TGTGCCAGCTCACCGCTTAGGGAACCTGAGCAGTTCTTC.